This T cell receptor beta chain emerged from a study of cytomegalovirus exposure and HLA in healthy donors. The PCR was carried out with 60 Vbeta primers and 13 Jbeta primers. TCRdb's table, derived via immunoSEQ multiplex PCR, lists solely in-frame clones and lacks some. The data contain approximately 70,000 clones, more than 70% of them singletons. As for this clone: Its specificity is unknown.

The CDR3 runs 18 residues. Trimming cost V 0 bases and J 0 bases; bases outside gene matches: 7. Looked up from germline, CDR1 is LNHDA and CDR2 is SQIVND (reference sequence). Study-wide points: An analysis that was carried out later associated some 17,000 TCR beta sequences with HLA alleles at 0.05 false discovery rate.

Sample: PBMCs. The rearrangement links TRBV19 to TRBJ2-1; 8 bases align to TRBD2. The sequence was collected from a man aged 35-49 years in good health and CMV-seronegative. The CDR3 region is CASSIEGVAGSSYNEQFF. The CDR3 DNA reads TGTGCCAGTAGTATAGAGGGGGTAGCGGGGAGCTCCTACAATGAGCAGTTCTTC.